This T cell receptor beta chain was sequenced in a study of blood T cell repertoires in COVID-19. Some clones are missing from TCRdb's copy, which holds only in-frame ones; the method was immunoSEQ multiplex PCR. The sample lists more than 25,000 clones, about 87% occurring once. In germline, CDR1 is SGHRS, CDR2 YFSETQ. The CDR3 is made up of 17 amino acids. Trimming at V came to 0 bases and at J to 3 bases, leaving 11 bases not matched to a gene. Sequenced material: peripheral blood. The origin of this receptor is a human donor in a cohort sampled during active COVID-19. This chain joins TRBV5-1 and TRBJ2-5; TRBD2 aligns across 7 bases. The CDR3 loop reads CASSLGVRGYPEETQYF. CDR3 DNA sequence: TGCGCCAGCAGCTTGGGGGTGCGGGGGTACCCTGAAGAGACCCAGTACTTC.